This paragraph reports one TCR beta chain. The V and J ends lost 4 bases and 2 bases respectively, with 9 bases between them. Germline V CDR1 and CDR2: GTSNPN, SVGIG (reference sequence). This CDR3 region has 13 residues. This entry is derived from a study of blood T cell repertoires in COVID-19. Study in general: Sites in the United States, Italy and Spain provided acute and convalescent COVID-19 samples. PBMCs, B-cell-depleted T cells, or T cells were the source of the cDNA or gDNA that made up the material.

The repertoire was sequenced with immunoSEQ multiplex PCR; TCRdb's copy has only in-frame clones and lacks some. The data hold some 400,000 clones, with 70% to 90% observed a single time. This TCR came from a man aged 30 to 39 who had recovered from COVID-19. This chain uses TRBV30 with TRBJ1-3, with TRBD1 as a possible D gene (6 bases). The material sequenced was PBMCs or T cells enriched from blood (not recorded which). CDR3 bases: TGTGCCTGGAAAGCAGGGGCTGGAAACACCATATATTTT. It codes for CAWKAGAGNTIYF. Variable domain in full (rest from reference TRBV30 and TRBJ1-3): SQTIHQWPATLVQPVGSPLSLECTVEGTSNPNLYWYRQAAGRGLQLLFYSVGIGQISSEVPQNLSASRPQDRQFILSSKKLLLSDSGFYLCAWKAGAGNTIYFGEGSWLTVV.